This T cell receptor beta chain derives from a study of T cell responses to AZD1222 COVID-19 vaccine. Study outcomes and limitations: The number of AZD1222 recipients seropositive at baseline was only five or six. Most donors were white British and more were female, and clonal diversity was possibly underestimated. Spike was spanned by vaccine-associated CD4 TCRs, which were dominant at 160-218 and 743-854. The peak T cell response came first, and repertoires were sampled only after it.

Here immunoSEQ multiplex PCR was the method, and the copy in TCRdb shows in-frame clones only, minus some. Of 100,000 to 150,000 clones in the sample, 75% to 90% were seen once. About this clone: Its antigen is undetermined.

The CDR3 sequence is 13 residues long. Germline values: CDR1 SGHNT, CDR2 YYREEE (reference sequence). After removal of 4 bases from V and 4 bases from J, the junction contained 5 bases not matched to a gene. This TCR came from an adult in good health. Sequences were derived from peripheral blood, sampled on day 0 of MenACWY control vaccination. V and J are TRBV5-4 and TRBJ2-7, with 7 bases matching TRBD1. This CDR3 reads CASSPGTAYEQYF. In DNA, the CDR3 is TGTGCCAGCAGCCCCGGGACAGCATACGAGCAGTACTTC.